This T cell receptor (beta chain) was sequenced during a study of shared clonotypes between healthy human individuals. General study results and limits: Rarefaction indicated that sorted-subset sequencing remained incomplete although depth was large.

On this clone itself: Its antigen is undetermined.

Profiling relied on immunoSEQ multiplex PCR, and the TCRdb table lists in-frame clones only, not all of them. The sample has roughly 2.2 million clones, less than 95% seen once. Sequenced: naive CD4+ T cells from PBMCs. Subset: CD45RA+ positively selected. The TCR sequence derives from a man aged 18-30 years in good health. Some clones in this sample may be carry-over from other donors' samples.

The CDR3 reads CASIGQLGTYRVRTF. As DNA, the CDR3 is TGTGCCAGCATAGGACAACTCGGTACCTACAGGGTCCGGACCTTC. The genes are TRBV28 and TRBJ1-2; D possibly corresponds to TRBD1 (6 bases). V was pared by 7 bases and J by 14 bases, with 29 bases between. This CDR3 has 15 amino acids. CDR1 and CDR2 (germline): MDHEN, SYDVKM.